This TCR beta chain was retrieved from a study of blood T cell repertoires in COVID-19. Study in general: There were acute and convalescent COVID-19 samples, and they came from the United States, Italy and Spain.

Sequencing used immunoSEQ multiplex PCR; TCRdb keeps in-frame clones, though not all of them. The sample shows under 300,000 clones, under 90% of them seen only once. The CDR3 is made up of 15 amino acids. Germline loops: CDR1 SGHRS, CDR2 YFSETQ. V was shortened by 0 bases and J by 3 bases, with 12 bases between the two germline ends. The sample consisted of PBMCs or T cells enriched from blood (not recorded which). The origin of this receptor is a man in his late teens or twenties who had recovered from COVID-19. This chain links TRBV5-1 with TRBJ1-1; D may be TRBD1 (5 bases). The CDR3 region has the DNA TGCGCCAGCAGCTTGGATGCGGGGCCGGACACTGAAGCTTTCTTT. Its protein product is CASSLDAGPDTEAFF.